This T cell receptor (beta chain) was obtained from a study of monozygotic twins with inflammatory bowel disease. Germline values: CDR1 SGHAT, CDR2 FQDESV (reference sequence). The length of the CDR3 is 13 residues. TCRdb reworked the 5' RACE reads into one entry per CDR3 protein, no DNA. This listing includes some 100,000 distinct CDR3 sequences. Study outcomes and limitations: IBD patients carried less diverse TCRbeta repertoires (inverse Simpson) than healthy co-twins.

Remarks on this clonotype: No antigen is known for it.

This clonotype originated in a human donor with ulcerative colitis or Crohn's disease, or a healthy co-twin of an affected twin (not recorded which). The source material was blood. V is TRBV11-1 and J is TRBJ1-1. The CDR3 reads CASSLTERVDAFF.